The 22 T cell receptor beta chains given below trace back to one sample, sequenced in a study of human T cells and chemical hapten exposure. TCRdb reprocessed the RACE reads with MiXCR, giving one entry per CDR3 protein. The sample includes some 120,000 distinct CDR3 sequences, about 12% of them seen just once. Time point indicated: patch test 1, 2 weeks after DPC sensitization. Regarding treatment: therapeutic diphenylcyclopropenone sensitization with weekly scalp DPC. Sequenced material: whole blood, taken in connection with sensitization to the hapten diphenylcyclopropenone (DPC). These receptors originate from a woman between 45 and 60 years old with alopecia areata. Some clones in this sample may be carry-over from other donors' samples.

The J gene is TRBJ1-2, the V gene TRBV3-1; D uncertain. This CDR3 is built from 14 residues. V was pared by 0 bases and J by 5 bases, with 10 bases between. The germline CDR1 and CDR2 sequences are LGHDT and YNNKEL (reference sequence). The chain's CDR3 is CASSQDRSSYGYTF. CDR3 nucleotide sequence: TGTGCCAGCAGCCAAGATCGGAGCTCATATGGCTACACCTTC.

This clonotype was observed at least ten times. At one boundary the junction diverges from the germline segment, which might be a read error. The chain is built from TRBV10-3 and TRBJ2-2; TRBD2 might be the D (6 bases). The CDR3 has 15 residues. Germline assignment: CDR1 ENHRY and CDR2 SYGVKD. CDR3 DNA: TGTGCCATCAGCGATCCGGGACTCAACACCCGGGAGCTGTTTTTT. Translated: CAISDPGLNTRELFF.

This clonotype has just a few counts. The rearrangement links TRBV10-3 to TRBJ1-5; 7 bases map to TRBD1. The CDR3 consists of 14 residues. The germline gives CDR1 ENHRY, CDR2 SYGVKD. The trim removed 4 bases at V and 7 bases at J, leaving 7 bases unmatched. Here the CDR3 reads CAISASEGAQPQHF. The CDR3 DNA reads TGTGCCATCAGTGCCTCGGAGGGGGCCCAGCCCCAGCATTTT.

This clonotype was observed a handful of times. This chain links TRBV6-4 with TRBJ2-1; 15 bases match TRBD2. The junction had 5 bases not matched to a gene; V was cut back by 6 bases and J by 8 bases. The CDR3 consists of 15 residues. Germline loops: CDR1 MRHNA, CDR2 SNTAGT. CDR3 sequence (DNA): TGTGCCAGCAGGAGGACTAGCGGGGGGGTTGATGAGCAGTTCTTC. Amino acids: CASRRTSGGVDEQFF.

This clonotype was found a few times. The genes are TRBV6-6 and TRBJ2-3, with D uncertain. The CDR3 totals 16 residues. CDR1 and CDR2 (germline): MNHNY, SVGAGI (reference sequence). The V and J ends lost 8 bases and 2 bases respectively, with 20 bases between them. The CDR3 DNA follows: TGTGCCAGCCGTCAGATAGAAACAACGCCCACAGATACGCAGTATTTT. Protein sequence: CASRQIETTPTDTQYF.

This clonotype has a handful of counts. V usage is TRBV3-1 and J usage is TRBJ2-4; no firm D call. Germline CDR1 LGHDT, CDR2 YNNKEL (reference sequence). The CDR3 extends over 14 amino acids. Trimming took off 5 bases at V and 3 bases at J, with 11 bases between the two ends. The CDR3 reads CASSSGGNKNIQYF. CDR3 nucleotides: TGTGCCAGCAGCTCCGGTGGAAACAAAAACATTCAGTACTTC.

This clonotype was detected many times. CDR3 protein: CSVDRGPNTEAFF. CDR3 bases: TGCAGCGTGGACAGGGGGCCGAACACTGAAGCTTTCTTT. The V and J genes are TRBV29-1 and TRBJ1-1, with TRBD1 identical over 11 bases. This CDR3 has 13 amino acids. Germline trimming cut 6 bases from V and 1 base from J; bases unmatched to any gene: 1. From germline, CDR1 is SQVTM and CDR2 ANQGSEA. Looking up the rest from reference TRBV29-1 and TRBJ1-1 gives the full variable domain: SAVISQKPSRDICQRGTSLTIQCQVDSQVTMMFWYRQQPGQSLTLIATANQGSEATYESGFVIDKFPISRPNLTFSTLTVSNMSPEDSSIYLCSVDRGPNTEAFFGQGTRLTVV.

Many counts were recorded for this clonotype. The chain employs TRBV7-9 and TRBJ1-5, with 10 bases fitting TRBD1. Trimming removed 5 bases from V and 4 bases from J; junction bases left unmatched: 2. Germline CDR1 reads SEHNR; CDR2 reads FQNEAQ (reference sequence). The CDR3 runs 14 residues. The CDR3 nucleotides are TGTGCCAGCAGCCCGGACAGGGGGAATCAGCCCCAGCATTTT. The encoded protein is CASSPDRGNQPQHF.

This clonotype came up a few times. This rearrangement joins TRBV13 to TRBJ1-6; D is undetermined. This CDR3 spans 17 amino acids. Germline CDR1 and CDR2: PRHDT and FYEKMQ (reference sequence). Deletions cut 5 bases from V and 7 bases from J, with 21 bases between. The CDR3 bases are TGTGCCAGCAGCCATCTTAGAGTTTACCTCAAGAATTCACCCCTCCACTTT. This codes for CASSHLRVYLKNSPLHF.

The sample holds many counts of this clonotype. V gene TRBV12-3 or TRBV12-4 combines with J gene TRBJ1-1; 8 bases are a match to TRBD1. This CDR3 is 14 amino acids long. J was trimmed by 5 bases and V by 4 bases; bases with no gene match: 6. DNA for the CDR3: TGTGCCAGCAGTTCCCAGGGGGCGCGAACTGAAGCTTTCTTT. Translating it yields CASSSQGARTEAFF.

This clonotype was seen more than once but under ten times. The chain carries TRBV4-2 and TRBJ2-7; D perhaps matches TRBD2 (6 bases). Germline CDR1 reads LGHNA; CDR2 reads YNFKEQ. V dropped 0 bases and J dropped 1 base, with 13 bases sitting between them. The length of the CDR3 is 16 residues. DNA of the CDR3: TGTGCCAGCAGCCAAGAAACGGAACGGGGGTCCTACGAGCAGTACTTC. Translation: CASSQETERGSYEQYF.

With regard to this clonotype: One end of the junction does not line up with germline, which may come from a read error. The chain couples TRBV5-1 to TRBJ2-2; no definite D call. The CDR3 runs 12 residues. Germline CDR1 SGHRS, CDR2 YFSETQ. CDR3 sequence (DNA): TGCACCAGTAGATATAACACCGGGGAGCTGTTTTTT. Translated, it gives CTSRYNTGELFF.

This clonotype was seen ten or more times. V gene TRBV7-8 combines with J gene TRBJ2-7; 7 bases are shared with TRBD1. Germline-derived CDR1 and CDR2 are SGHVS and FQNEAQ. V gave up 5 bases and J gave up 6 bases; unmatched junction bases: 10. This CDR3 is built from 14 residues. The CDR3 here is CASSTRQGPSEQYF. The CDR3 DNA follows: TGTGCCAGCAGCACCCGACAGGGCCCCAGCGAGCAGTACTTC. Full variable domain (outside the CDR3, taken from reference TRBV7-8 and TRBJ2-7): GAGVSQSPRYKVAKRGQDVALRCDPISGHVSLFWYQQALGQGPEFLTYFQNEAQLDKSGLPSDRFFAERPEGSVSTLKIQRTQQEDSAVYLCASSTRQGPSEQYFGPGTRLTVT.

This clonotype came up a few times. This rearrangement joins TRBV20-1 to TRBJ2-7; 9 nucleotides line up with TRBD2. The germline gives CDR1 DFQATT, CDR2 SNEGSKA (reference sequence). This CDR3 comprises 13 residues. V shed 6 bases and J 0 bases; nucleotides not matched to a gene: 3. CDR3 region: CSARSGSSYEQYF. The CDR3 DNA reads as TGCAGTGCCCGTAGCGGGAGCTCCTACGAGCAGTACTTC.

J is TRBJ2-3 and V is TRBV29-1; 10 nucleotides align to TRBD2. Germline V gives CDR1 SQVTM, CDR2 ANQGSEA. The V gene end was trimmed by 4 bases and the J gene end by 4 bases; junction bases not matched to a gene: 8. The CDR3 spans 15 residues. CDR3 coding DNA: TGCAGCGTTGTAGACAGGACTAGCGGACCAGATACGCAGTATTTT. This translates into CSVVDRTSGPDTQYF.

This rearrangement joins TRBV27 to TRBJ2-3, with D maybe TRBD2 (7 bases). Germline assignment: CDR1 MNHEY and CDR2 SMNVEV (reference sequence). This CDR3 has 16 amino acids. V dropped 1 base and J dropped 4 bases, with 15 bases sitting between them. CDR3 nucleotide sequence: TGTGCCAGCAGTTTATGGGGGGGCCTGAATGCAGATACGCAGTATTTT. It translates to CASSLWGGLNADTQYF.

This clonotype appeared many times. The chain is built from TRBV12-3 or TRBV12-4 and TRBJ2-3; TRBD2 matches 9 bases. This CDR3 is 14 amino acids long. With V trimmed by 8 bases and J by 3 bases, 6 bases remained unmatched. CDR3 DNA sequence: TGTGCCAGCGGGCTAGCGGGGTCGACAGATACGCAGTATTTT. This encodes CASGLAGSTDTQYF.

This chain uses TRBV14 with TRBJ1-1, with a weak D call TRBD1 (6 bases). The germline gives CDR1 SGHDN, CDR2 FVKESK. V lost 1 base, J lost 1 base, and 13 bases lay in between. CDR3 length: 16 residues. In DNA form, the CDR3 reads TGTGCCAGCAGCCAAGCACGGGGGCTCACGAACACTGAAGCTTTCTTT. It specifies CASSQARGLTNTEAFF.

This rearrangement joins TRBV29-1 to TRBJ1-2; D gene unclear. This CDR3 contains 12 residues. V lost 3 bases and J lost 4, with 9 bases in between. Germline V gene lookup returns CDR1 SQVTM and CDR2 ANQGSEA. This chain's CDR3 is CSVEGQAYGYTF. In nucleotides, the CDR3 is TGCAGCGTTGAGGGCCAGGCCTATGGCTACACCTTC.

The V call is TRBV20-1, the J call TRBJ2-7; TRBD1 is a possible D gene (5 bases). Per the germline V gene, CDR1 is DFQATT and CDR2 is SNEGSKA (reference sequence). The CDR3 is 12 residues long. The V end lost 6 bases, the J end lost 4 bases, and 13 bases lay between the germline ends. The CDR3 sequence is CSAPSRGYEQYF. The CDR3 coding sequence is TGCAGTGCCCCTTCTAGGGGTTACGAGCAGTACTTC.

This chain links TRBV5-5 with TRBJ2-7, with 7 positions matching TRBD2. J was trimmed by 7 bases and V by 4 bases; bases with no gene match: 8. The germline V gene encodes CDR1 SGHKS and CDR2 YYEKEE (reference sequence). This CDR3 has 13 residues. The CDR3 loop reads CASSVWGGREQYF. The CDR3 DNA is TGTGCCAGCAGCGTCTGGGGAGGGAGGGAGCAGTACTTC.

This clonotype came up many times. The chain uses TRBV7-9 and TRBJ2-1; TRBD2 might be the D (5 bases). V was pared by 3 bases and J by 6 bases, with 21 bases between. Germline values: CDR1 SEHNR, CDR2 FQNEAQ (reference sequence). The CDR3 loop spans 17 amino acids. CDR3: CASSFPPSGTLVNEQFF. For the CDR3, the DNA is TGTGCCAGCAGCTTCCCCCCCAGCGGAACCCTCGTCAATGAGCAGTTCTTC.